These T cell receptor beta chains were read from a single sample in a study of T cell responses to AZD1222 COVID-19 vaccine. The data were produced by immunoSEQ multiplex PCR, yet TCRdb's version contains in-frame clones alone and is incomplete. The table has roughly 65,000 clones, approximately 87% seen once. The sample was peripheral blood, taken 28 days after the second AZD1222 dose. The receptors derive from an adult who received the AZD1222 COVID-19 vaccine. CDR3s include the opening cysteine and the closing phenylalanine or tryptophan. D genes are given only for firm matches. Expanded clones are given a class, and other clones once, few, many or no size at all.

v_gene: TRBV7-9; j_gene: TRBJ2-1; d_gene: NA; abundance: few; CDR3aa: CASGAQGVNEQFF; CDR3nt: TGTGCCAGCGGAGCTCAGGGTGTCAATGAGCAGTTCTTC
v_gene: TRBV2; j_gene: TRBJ2-3; d_gene: TRBD2; abundance: NA; CDR3aa: CASGRDYTDTQYF; CDR3nt: TGTGCCAGCGGGCGGGACTACACAGATACGCAGTATTTT
v_gene: TRBV10-3; j_gene: TRBJ1-5; d_gene: TRBD1; abundance: once; CDR3aa: CAISSTGGQPQHF; CDR3nt: TGTGCCATCAGTTCGACAGGGGGGCAGCCCCAGCATTTT
v_gene: TRBV18; j_gene: TRBJ1-4; d_gene: NA; abundance: NA; CDR3aa: CASSPGKDGEKLFF; CDR3nt: TGTGCCAGCTCACCAGGGAAAGACGGTGAAAAACTGTTTTTT
v_gene: TRBV7-2; j_gene: TRBJ1-4; d_gene: NA; abundance: NA; CDR3aa: CASSPHSGEKLFF; CDR3nt: TGTGCCAGCAGCCCGCATTCAGGTGAAAAACTGTTTTTT
v_gene: TRBV5-6; j_gene: TRBJ2-5; d_gene: TRBD2; abundance: NA; CDR3aa: CASSLKRGAHQETQYF; CDR3nt: TGTGCCAGCAGCCTCAAGCGGGGGGCACACCAAGAGACCCAGTACTTC
v_gene: TRBV30; j_gene: TRBJ2-7; d_gene: NA; abundance: NA; CDR3aa: CAWSERPYEQYF; CDR3nt: TGTGCCTGGAGTGAGAGACCCTACGAGCAGTACTTC
v_gene: TRBV6-5; j_gene: TRBJ2-3; d_gene: NA; abundance: once; CDR3aa: CASRGTLGGTQYF; CDR3nt: TGTGCCAGCAGAGGAACTCTCGGGGGTACGCAGTATTTT
v_gene: TRBV6-1; j_gene: TRBJ1-5; d_gene: NA; abundance: NA; CDR3aa: CASSEAGTKGQPQHF; CDR3nt: TGTGCCAGCAGTGAAGCGGGGACGAAGGGTCAGCCCCAGCATTTT
v_gene: TRBV7-9; j_gene: TRBJ2-7; d_gene: NA; abundance: NA; CDR3aa: CASSLDGRRDEQYF; CDR3nt: TGTGCCAGCAGCTTGGACGGGCGTAGGGACGAGCAGTACTTC
v_gene: TRBV19; j_gene: TRBJ1-2; d_gene: TRBD1; abundance: NA; CDR3aa: CASRKGQGTYGYTF; CDR3nt: TGTGCCAGTAGGAAGGGACAGGGGACCTATGGCTACACCTTC
v_gene: TRBV5-1; j_gene: TRBJ2-3; d_gene: TRBD2; abundance: NA; CDR3aa: CASSPSTGAGTSTQYF; CDR3nt: TGCGCCAGCAGCCCGTCGACGGGCGCGGGGACTAGTACGCAGTATTTT
v_gene: TRBV7-2; j_gene: TRBJ1-2; d_gene: TRBD1; abundance: NA; CDR3aa: CASSLAGGNGYTF; CDR3nt: TGTGCCAGCAGCTTAGCAGGGGGCAATGGCTACACCTTC
v_gene: TRBV10-1; j_gene: TRBJ2-5; d_gene: NA; abundance: NA; CDR3aa: CASSKGTEETQYF; CDR3nt: TGCGCCAGCAGCAAAGGGACGGAAGAGACCCAGTACTTC
v_gene: TRBV7-8; j_gene: TRBJ1-1; d_gene: TRBD1; abundance: NA; CDR3aa: CASSLGDRAPLNTEAFF; CDR3nt: TGTGCCAGCAGCTTAGGGGACAGAGCTCCTCTGAACACTGAAGCTTTCTTT
v_gene: TRBV6-6; j_gene: TRBJ2-2; d_gene: NA; abundance: NA; CDR3aa: CASRRGRVTGELFF; CDR3nt: TGTGCCAGCCGCCGAGGTCGGGTCACCGGGGAGCTGTTTTTT
v_gene: TRBV7-2; j_gene: TRBJ1-2; d_gene: NA; abundance: NA; CDR3aa: CASSPPFSAYTF; CDR3nt: TGTGCCAGCAGCCCCCCCTTTAGTGCCTACACCTTC
v_gene: TRBV6-5; j_gene: TRBJ2-2; d_gene: TRBD2; abundance: NA; CDR3aa: CASSKGLAAGGELFF; CDR3nt: TGTGCCAGCAGTAAGGGACTAGCGGCCGGCGGGGAGCTGTTTTTT
v_gene: TRBV5-1; j_gene: TRBJ1-6; d_gene: NA; abundance: NA; CDR3aa: CASSPVGAGDSPLHF; CDR3nt: TGCGCCAGCAGCCCGGTGGGGGCCGGGGATTCACCCCTCCACTTT
v_gene: TRBV6-5; j_gene: TRBJ1-2; d_gene: TRBD1; abundance: NA; CDR3aa: CASRTGGATYGYTF; CDR3nt: TGTGCCAGCAGAACAGGGGGCGCGACCTATGGCTACACCTTC
v_gene: TRBV7-6; j_gene: TRBJ2-5; d_gene: NA; abundance: NA; CDR3aa: CASSLGSAATGFEETQYF; CDR3nt: TGTGCCAGCAGCTTAGGTTCGGCCGCAACAGGGTTCGAAGAGACCCAGTACTTC
v_gene: TRBV6-4; j_gene: TRBJ2-3; d_gene: NA; abundance: NA; CDR3aa: CASSDSGTSTDTQYF; CDR3nt: TGTGCCAGCAGTGACTCCGGGACTAGCACAGATACGCAGTATTTT
v_gene: TRBV5-6; j_gene: TRBJ1-2; d_gene: NA; abundance: few; CDR3aa: CASSHRRRAYGYTF; CDR3nt: TGTGCCAGCAGCCACCGGCGGAGGGCGTATGGCTACACCTTC
v_gene: TRBV18; j_gene: TRBJ1-2; d_gene: TRBD1; abundance: NA; CDR3aa: CASSSGTGVQGYTF; CDR3nt: TGTGCCAGCTCGTCCGGGACAGGGGTACAGGGCTACACCTTC
v_gene: TRBV29-1; j_gene: TRBJ2-7; d_gene: NA; abundance: NA; CDR3aa: CSVSPHARSYEQYF; CDR3nt: TGCAGCGTTAGTCCCCACGCCCGATCCTACGAGCAGTACTTC
v_gene: TRBV21-1; j_gene: TRBJ2-7; d_gene: NA; abundance: NA; CDR3aa: CASTAPPGGSNEQYF; CDR3nt: TGTGCCAGCACCGCGCCCCCGGGAGGGTCCAACGAGCAGTACTTC
v_gene: TRBV30; j_gene: TRBJ2-1; d_gene: NA; abundance: NA; CDR3aa: CAWSGARGGEQFF; CDR3nt: TGTGCCTGGAGTGGCGCTAGGGGGGGTGAGCAGTTCTTC
v_gene: TRBV11-2; j_gene: TRBJ2-3; d_gene: NA; abundance: NA; CDR3aa: CASSRNTDTQYF; CDR3nt: TGTGCCAGCTCTAGAAACACAGATACGCAGTATTTT
v_gene: TRBV30; j_gene: TRBJ2-1; d_gene: NA; abundance: NA; CDR3aa: CAWSAQLGGEQFF; CDR3nt: TGTGCCTGGAGTGCCCAATTAGGGGGTGAGCAGTTCTTC
v_gene: TRBV14; j_gene: TRBJ1-2; d_gene: NA; abundance: few; CDR3aa: CASSPIGDYGYTF; CDR3nt: TGTGCCAGCAGCCCGATTGGGGACTATGGCTACACCTTC
v_gene: TRBV19; j_gene: TRBJ2-6; d_gene: NA; abundance: once; CDR3aa: CATEVGSGANVLTF; CDR3nt: TGTGCCACCGAGGTGGGTTCAGGGGCCAACGTCCTGACTTTC
v_gene: TRBV5-6; j_gene: TRBJ2-1; d_gene: NA; abundance: NA; CDR3aa: CASTPWRSRRENEQFF; CDR3nt: TGTGCCAGCACCCCTTGGAGGTCCCGTCGGGAAAATGAGCAGTTCTTC
v_gene: TRBV6-5; j_gene: TRBJ1-2; d_gene: NA; abundance: NA; CDR3aa: CASSYATPGGGYTF; CDR3nt: TGTGCCAGCAGTTACGCCACGCCGGGAGGAGGCTACACCTTC
v_gene: TRBV29-1; j_gene: TRBJ2-7; d_gene: NA; abundance: few; CDR3aa: CSVGDGYEQYF; CDR3nt: TGCAGCGTGGGAGACGGCTACGAGCAGTACTTC
v_gene: TRBV6-5; j_gene: TRBJ2-3; d_gene: NA; abundance: NA; CDR3aa: CASSYRGGSTDTQYF; CDR3nt: TGTGCCAGCAGTTATAGGGGGGGGAGCACAGATACGCAGTATTTT
v_gene: TRBV29-1; j_gene: TRBJ2-5; d_gene: TRBD2; abundance: NA; CDR3aa: CSVGGLAGEVPGTQYF; CDR3nt: TGCAGCGTTGGGGGACTAGCGGGAGAGGTTCCTGGGACCCAGTACTTC
v_gene: TRBV4-1; j_gene: TRBJ2-1; d_gene: TRBD1; abundance: NA; CDR3aa: CASSQGWTGGIYEQFF; CDR3nt: TGCGCCAGCAGCCAAGGTTGGACAGGGGGCATCTATGAGCAGTTCTTC
v_gene: TRBV11-2; j_gene: TRBJ2-7; d_gene: NA; abundance: NA; CDR3aa: CASSLRYEQYF; CDR3nt: TGTGCCAGCAGCTTACGGTACGAGCAGTACTTC
v_gene: TRBV29-1; j_gene: TRBJ1-3; d_gene: TRBD1; abundance: NA; CDR3aa: CSVADRVLDTIYF; CDR3nt: TGCAGCGTTGCCGACAGGGTGTTGGACACCATATATTTT
v_gene: TRBV5-1; j_gene: TRBJ1-2; d_gene: NA; abundance: NA; CDR3aa: CASSFQDEGGYTF; CDR3nt: TGCGCCAGCAGCTTTCAGGACGAAGGGGGCTACACCTTC
v_gene: TRBV12-5; j_gene: TRBJ2-4; d_gene: NA; abundance: NA; CDR3aa: CASGPPRVVYGNIQYF; CDR3nt: TGTGCTAGTGGCCCCCCCCGGGTAGTTTATGGGAACATTCAGTACTTC
v_gene: TRBV18; j_gene: TRBJ1-6; d_gene: NA; abundance: NA; CDR3aa: CASSTTAGDSPLHF; CDR3nt: TGTGCCAGCTCAACGACAGCGGGGGATTCACCCCTCCACTTT
v_gene: TRBV7-9; j_gene: TRBJ1-6; d_gene: TRBD1; abundance: NA; CDR3aa: CASSPTWTGGASYNSPLHF; CDR3nt: TGTGCCAGCAGCCCAACTTGGACAGGGGGCGCTTCCTATAATTCACCCCTCCACTTT
v_gene: TRBV18; j_gene: TRBJ1-1; d_gene: NA; abundance: NA; CDR3aa: CASSPSYLNTEAFF; CDR3nt: TGTGCCAGCTCACCGTCTTATTTGAACACTGAAGCTTTCTTT
v_gene: TRBV11-3; j_gene: TRBJ2-2; d_gene: NA; abundance: NA; CDR3aa: CASSLQENGELFF; CDR3nt: TGTGCCAGCAGTTTACAGGAAAACGGGGAGCTGTTTTTT
v_gene: TRBV5-5; j_gene: TRBJ2-5; d_gene: NA; abundance: few; CDR3aa: CASSLDYLGGQETQYF; CDR3nt: TGTGCCAGCAGCTTGGACTACTTGGGAGGCCAAGAGACCCAGTACTTC
v_gene: TRBV11-2; j_gene: TRBJ2-5; d_gene: NA; abundance: NA; CDR3aa: CASSRTAQETQYF; CDR3nt: TGTGCCAGCAGCCGGACGGCCCAAGAGACCCAGTACTTC
v_gene: TRBV14; j_gene: TRBJ2-7; d_gene: TRBD1; abundance: NA; CDR3aa: CASSSTGGYSYEQYF; CDR3nt: TGTGCCAGCAGTTCTACAGGGGGCTATTCCTACGAGCAGTACTTC
v_gene: TRBV5-1; j_gene: TRBJ2-7; d_gene: TRBD2; abundance: few; CDR3aa: CASSSTGTSGNEQYF; CDR3nt: TGCGCCAGCAGCAGTACAGGGACTAGCGGGAACGAGCAGTACTTC
v_gene: TRBV27; j_gene: TRBJ2-2; d_gene: NA; abundance: NA; CDR3aa: CASSLYPGELFF; CDR3nt: TGTGCCAGCAGTTTATATCCCGGGGAGCTGTTTTTT
v_gene: TRBV6-6; j_gene: TRBJ1-6; d_gene: TRBD1; abundance: NA; CDR3aa: CASSNHPGTGISPLHF; CDR3nt: TGTGCCAGCAGTAACCACCCCGGGACAGGGATTTCACCCCTCCACTTT
v_gene: TRBV27; j_gene: TRBJ2-5; d_gene: NA; abundance: once; CDR3aa: CASGKGSETQYF; CDR3nt: TGTGCCAGCGGAAAGGGGAGCGAGACCCAGTACTTC
v_gene: TRBV7-6; j_gene: TRBJ1-3; d_gene: NA; abundance: NA; CDR3aa: CASSVGGGNTIYF; CDR3nt: TGTGCCAGCAGCGTGGGAGGCGGAAACACCATATATTTT
v_gene: TRBV21-1; j_gene: TRBJ2-1; d_gene: NA; abundance: NA; CDR3aa: CASSNGPEREFNNEQFF; CDR3nt: TGTGCCAGCAGCAACGGGCCCGAGAGGGAGTTCAACAATGAGCAGTTCTTC
v_gene: TRBV6-6; j_gene: TRBJ2-5; d_gene: TRBD1; abundance: NA; CDR3aa: CASSPPGQVTETQYF; CDR3nt: TGTGCCAGCAGTCCCCCGGGACAGGTAACGGAGACCCAGTACTTC
v_gene: TRBV5-4; j_gene: TRBJ2-1; d_gene: NA; abundance: NA; CDR3aa: CASSSPGPRSYNEQFF; CDR3nt: TGTGCCAGCAGCTCCCCCGGTCCCCGCTCCTACAATGAGCAGTTCTTC
v_gene: TRBV7-9; j_gene: TRBJ2-7; d_gene: TRBD2; abundance: NA; CDR3aa: CASSGLAGARAYEQYF; CDR3nt: TGTGCCAGCAGCGGACTAGCGGGAGCGAGGGCCTACGAGCAGTACTTC